The rows below give T cell receptor beta chains drawn from one sample of a study of T cells in Graves' hyperthyroidism and ophthalmopathy. One entry per CDR3 protein results from TCRdb running MiXCR on the multiplex PCR reads. The sample has over 650,000 distinct CDR3 sequences, roughly 46% seen once. The specimen was peripheral blood or thyroid tissue (not recorded which). The receptor source for this set is an adult man with Graves' disease, either hyperthyroidism or ophthalmopathy (not recorded which). CDR3s include the opening cysteine and the closing phenylalanine or tryptophan. Fields, in order: V gene, J gene, clone size, D gene, CDR3 DNA, CDR3 protein. The D gene is left open where the match is weak. Clone size is stated in some rows and not others, as once, few, many or a class when expanded.

v_call: TRBV2; j_call: TRBJ1-5; clone_size: .; d_call: .; cdr3_nt: TGTGCCAGCTCCGGGACACGCAATCAGCCCCAGCATTTT; cdr3_aa: CASSGTRNQPQHF
v_call: TRBV10-3; j_call: TRBJ1-5; clone_size: .; d_call: .; cdr3_nt: TGTGCCAGCAGTTTAAGGTCAGGTTTGAGCAATCAGCCCCAGCATTTT; cdr3_aa: CASSLRSGLSNQPQHF
v_call: TRBV20-1; j_call: TRBJ1-2; clone_size: .; d_call: .; cdr3_nt: TGCAGTGCTAGGGGGGTAGGGCAGACGATCTATGGCTACACCTTC; cdr3_aa: CSARGVGQTIYGYTF
v_call: TRBV28; j_call: TRBJ2-7; clone_size: .; d_call: .; cdr3_nt: TGTGCCAGCAGTTTAGTGGCCAACCACTACGAGCAGTACTTC; cdr3_aa: CASSLVANHYEQYF
v_call: TRBV5-1; j_call: TRBJ1-3; clone_size: .; d_call: TRBD1; cdr3_nt: TGCGCCAGCAGCCCTATACAGGGGGCCTCTGCCTCTGGAAACACCATATATTTT; cdr3_aa: CASSPIQGASASGNTIYF
v_call: TRBV7-8; j_call: TRBJ2-3; clone_size: .; d_call: .; cdr3_nt: TGTGCCAGCAGCTACGGGACCCTTGGGGATACGCAGTATTTT; cdr3_aa: CASSYGTLGDTQYF
v_call: TRBV7-9; j_call: TRBJ1-1; clone_size: .; d_call: TRBD1; cdr3_nt: TGTGCCAGCAGCCTAGGGACAGGGATCGCCACTGAAGCTTTCTTT; cdr3_aa: CASSLGTGIATEAFF
v_call: TRBV4-1; j_call: TRBJ1-5; clone_size: .; d_call: .; cdr3_nt: TGCGCCAGCAGCCAAGAAGCGGCAGGGGCGTATGATCAGCCCCAGCATTTT; cdr3_aa: CASSQEAAGAYDQPQHF
v_call: TRBV2; j_call: TRBJ1-4; clone_size: few; d_call: .; cdr3_nt: TGTGCCAGCACGGAGGAAACTAATGAAAAACTGTTTTTT; cdr3_aa: CASTEETNEKLFF
v_call: TRBV29-1; j_call: TRBJ2-2; clone_size: many; d_call: TRBD1; cdr3_nt: TGCAGCGGAGGACAGGGGGCTCGGGCCGGGGAGCTGTTTTTT; cdr3_aa: CSGGQGARAGELFF
v_call: TRBV6-1; j_call: TRBJ1-5; clone_size: few; d_call: .; cdr3_nt: TGTGCCAGCAGCGCCACAGGGTTGAACAATCAGCCCCAGCATTTT; cdr3_aa: CASSATGLNNQPQHF
v_call: TRBV10-3; j_call: TRBJ1-5; clone_size: .; d_call: .; cdr3_nt: TGTGCCATCAGTGAGGGGGAAAATCAGCCCCAGCATTTT; cdr3_aa: CAISEGENQPQHF
v_call: TRBV7-2; j_call: TRBJ2-7; clone_size: many; d_call: .; cdr3_nt: TGTGCCAGCACGTTTTCGTACGAGCAGTACTTC; cdr3_aa: CASTFSYEQYF
v_call: TRBV10-3; j_call: TRBJ1-1; clone_size: .; d_call: TRBD1; cdr3_nt: TGTGCCATCAGAGACAGGGCTATGAACACTGAAGCTTTCTTT; cdr3_aa: CAIRDRAMNTEAFF
v_call: TRBV20-1; j_call: TRBJ1-3; clone_size: .; d_call: .; cdr3_nt: TGCAGTGCTATGAGTAACACCATATATTTT; cdr3_aa: CSAMSNTIYF
v_call: TRBV7-9; j_call: TRBJ2-7; clone_size: .; d_call: TRBD2; cdr3_nt: TGTGCCAGCAGCTGGACTAGCGAGAACTACGAGCAGTACTTC; cdr3_aa: CASSWTSENYEQYF
v_call: TRBV27; j_call: TRBJ1-4; clone_size: once; d_call: TRBD1; cdr3_nt: TGTGCCATACAGACCGGGACAGGGGACGAAAAACTGTTTTTT; cdr3_aa: CAIQTGTGDEKLFF
v_call: TRBV7-9; j_call: TRBJ1-1; clone_size: many; d_call: TRBD1; cdr3_nt: TGTGCCAGCAGCTTAGCAGGGGGCAGCACTGAAGCTTTCTTT; cdr3_aa: CASSLAGGSTEAFF
v_call: TRBV29-1; j_call: TRBJ1-2; clone_size: .; d_call: TRBD1; cdr3_nt: TGCAGTGCTTGGACAGGAAACTATGGCTACACCTTC; cdr3_aa: CSAWTGNYGYTF
v_call: TRBV5-1; j_call: TRBJ2-1; clone_size: .; d_call: .; cdr3_nt: TGCGCCAGCAGCTTGGCTCTCTACAATGAGCAGTTCTTC; cdr3_aa: CASSLALYNEQFF
v_call: TRBV12-3/TRBV12-4; j_call: TRBJ2-7; clone_size: few; d_call: TRBD2; cdr3_nt: TGTGCCAGCAGGCATACTAGCGGGGGGACCTCTGAGCAGTACTTC; cdr3_aa: CASRHTSGGTSEQYF
v_call: TRBV20-1; j_call: TRBJ1-5; clone_size: .; d_call: TRBD1; cdr3_nt: TGCAGTGCTAAAGGACAGGGGGCGACGCCCCAGCATTTT; cdr3_aa: CSAKGQGATPQHF
v_call: TRBV7-2; j_call: TRBJ1-3; clone_size: .; d_call: .; cdr3_nt: TGTGCCAGCAGCTTAGTGGAAACCAACCCTGGAAACACCATATATTTT; cdr3_aa: CASSLVETNPGNTIYF
v_call: TRBV5-1; j_call: TRBJ2-7; clone_size: many; d_call: .; cdr3_nt: TGCGCCAGCAGCCCAAGGGACACCGACTACGAGCAGTACTTC; cdr3_aa: CASSPRDTDYEQYF
v_call: TRBV10-3; j_call: TRBJ1-1; clone_size: many; d_call: TRBD1; cdr3_nt: TGTGCCATCAGTGATCCGTTAAGGGGGCGTAGTGCGGAAGCTTTCTTT; cdr3_aa: CAISDPLRGRSAEAFF
v_call: TRBV12-3/TRBV12-4; j_call: TRBJ1-2; clone_size: many; d_call: .; cdr3_nt: TGTGCCAGCAGTTTCGCAGACTATGGCTACACCTTC; cdr3_aa: CASSFADYGYTF
v_call: TRBV20-1; j_call: TRBJ1-5; clone_size: many; d_call: .; cdr3_nt: TGCAGTGCTAGAGTGGCAGGATTTGGCAATCAGCCCCAGCATTTT; cdr3_aa: CSARVAGFGNQPQHF
v_call: TRBV2; j_call: TRBJ1-4; clone_size: .; d_call: .; cdr3_nt: TGTGCCAGCAGTACGACCGCAAAGTCGACCCTCCCGGACGGAAAACTGTTTTTT; cdr3_aa: CASSTTAKSTLPDGKLFF
v_call: TRBV5-1; j_call: TRBJ1-2; clone_size: .; d_call: .; cdr3_nt: TGCGCCAGCGGACCAGCGGGGGGGAACTATGGCTACACCTTC; cdr3_aa: CASGPAGGNYGYTF
v_call: TRBV20-1; j_call: TRBJ1-5; clone_size: .; d_call: TRBD1; cdr3_nt: TGCAGTGCAACGTCCGGGACAGGGGGATCGCCCCAGCATTTT; cdr3_aa: CSATSGTGGSPQHF
v_call: TRBV10-2; j_call: TRBJ1-1; clone_size: many; d_call: .; cdr3_nt: TGCGCCAGCGGGGAGCCTCATATGAACACTGAAGCTTTCTTT; cdr3_aa: CASGEPHMNTEAFF
v_call: TRBV7-9; j_call: TRBJ1-6; clone_size: many; d_call: .; cdr3_nt: TGTGCCAGCAGCCCTAGCAGGGGTACAGGTTATTCACCCCTCCACTTT; cdr3_aa: CASSPSRGTGYSPLHF
v_call: TRBV25-1; j_call: TRBJ1-5; clone_size: .; d_call: .; cdr3_nt: TGTGCCAGCAGCTCGGATCCAGGGTGGAATCAGCCCCAGCATTTT; cdr3_aa: CASSSDPGWNQPQHF
v_call: TRBV29-1; j_call: TRBJ1-1; clone_size: .; d_call: TRBD1; cdr3_nt: TGCAGCGTTGCTAGGACAGGGGGAGGAACTGAAGCTTTCTTT; cdr3_aa: CSVARTGGGTEAFF
v_call: TRBV2; j_call: TRBJ1-4; clone_size: few; d_call: .; cdr3_nt: TGTGCCAGCAGTGAAAGGAAACAGGGAGGTGAAAAACTGTTTTTT; cdr3_aa: CASSERKQGGEKLFF
v_call: TRBV5-1; j_call: TRBJ2-2; clone_size: .; d_call: .; cdr3_nt: TGCGCCAGCAGGCCTAGCGCGAACACCGGGGAGCTGTTTTTT; cdr3_aa: CASRPSANTGELFF
v_call: TRBV19; j_call: TRBJ2-7; clone_size: once; d_call: .; cdr3_nt: TGTGCCAGTAGTGACCTCCCCGGGGCAGGGGACTACGAGCAGTACTTC; cdr3_aa: CASSDLPGAGDYEQYF
v_call: TRBV29-1; j_call: TRBJ2-5; clone_size: .; d_call: TRBD2; cdr3_nt: TGCAGCCAAGAAAGGAGCGGGGGGAGTGAGACCCAGTACTTC; cdr3_aa: CSQERSGGSETQYF
v_call: TRBV2; j_call: TRBJ1-5; clone_size: .; d_call: .; cdr3_nt: TGTGCCAGCAGTGAAGGGGGGCTCTTTCAGCCCCAGCATTTT; cdr3_aa: CASSEGGLFQPQHF
v_call: TRBV24-1; j_call: TRBJ2-2; clone_size: .; d_call: .; cdr3_nt: TGTGCCACCAGTGTTTCGGTGGTAGCGGTGAACACCGGGGAGCTGTTTTTT; cdr3_aa: CATSVSVVAVNTGELFF
v_call: TRBV2; j_call: TRBJ1-4; clone_size: many; d_call: .; cdr3_nt: TGTGCCCTGGCGCAAGCAGAGGAAAAACTGTTTTTT; cdr3_aa: CALAQAEEKLFF
v_call: TRBV7-2; j_call: TRBJ1-2; clone_size: many; d_call: TRBD1; cdr3_nt: TGTGCCAGCAGCCGGGGACAGAACTATGGCTACACCTTC; cdr3_aa: CASSRGQNYGYTF
v_call: TRBV2; j_call: TRBJ2-5; clone_size: .; d_call: .; cdr3_nt: TGTGCCAGCAGTGAAACGGGGTTGCGCCAAGAGACCCAGTACTTC; cdr3_aa: CASSETGLRQETQYF
v_call: TRBV12-3/TRBV12-4; j_call: TRBJ2-7; clone_size: .; d_call: TRBD2; cdr3_nt: TGTGCCAGCGGGACTAGCGCCATCTCCTACGAGCAGTACTTC; cdr3_aa: CASGTSAISYEQYF
v_call: TRBV7-8; j_call: TRBJ2-7; clone_size: many; d_call: .; cdr3_nt: TGTGCCAGCAGCTTAGGGACGGGGAATTATGAGCAGTACTTC; cdr3_aa: CASSLGTGNYEQYF
v_call: TRBV3-1; j_call: TRBJ1-5; clone_size: few; d_call: .; cdr3_nt: TGTGCCAGCAGCCCGACCTCGGGGGGAAATCAGCCCCAGCATTTT; cdr3_aa: CASSPTSGGNQPQHF
v_call: TRBV5-1; j_call: TRBJ1-2; clone_size: many; d_call: .; cdr3_nt: TGCGCCAGCAGCCTTGGACGGCCTTCCTATGGCTACACCTTC; cdr3_aa: CASSLGRPSYGYTF
v_call: TRBV11-2; j_call: TRBJ1-1; clone_size: .; d_call: .; cdr3_nt: TGTGCCAGCAGCGGAGGCCCAACAGGAGCGAACACTGAAGCTTTCTTT; cdr3_aa: CASSGGPTGANTEAFF
v_call: TRBV12-3/TRBV12-4; j_call: TRBJ2-7; clone_size: .; d_call: TRBD1; cdr3_nt: TGTGCCAGCAGTTTATCGGGACAGGGCGAGCAGTACTTC; cdr3_aa: CASSLSGQGEQYF